This is a list of T cell receptor beta chains from one sample in a study of cytomegalovirus exposure and HLA in healthy donors. Profiling relied on immunoSEQ multiplex PCR, and the TCRdb table lists in-frame clones only, not all of them. This sample contains approximately 110,000 clones. Sample: PBMCs. The receptors shown here come from a man aged 18 to 29 in good health and CMV-seronegative. The CDR3 runs from the conserved cysteine through the conserved F or W. A D gene is named only where the DNA matches it firmly.

. | 14 | TRBJ2-3 | TRBV18 | TGTGCCAGCTCCCAGCGGATAAGCACAGATACGCAGTATTTT | CASSQRISTDTQYF
. | 15 | TRBJ1-2 | TRBV30 | TGTGCCTGGAGTGTACGAAACAGTGGAGGGTATGGCTACACCTTC | CAWSVRNSGGYGYTF
. | 14 | TRBJ2-7 | TRBV27 | TGTGCCAGCAGTAAGGGAACTCGAGGGTACGAGCAGTACTTC | CASSKGTRGYEQYF
TRBD2 | 16 | TRBJ2-1 | TRBV6-5 | TGTGCCAGCAGTTACGTTGGACTAGCGGGGAACAATGAGCAGTTCTTC | CASSYVGLAGNNEQFF
TRBD1 | 17 | TRBJ1-5 | TRBV19 | TGTGCCAGTAGTCCTTGGACAGGGGAGGCCTTAAATCAGCCCCAGCATTTT | CASSPWTGEALNQPQHF
TRBD1 | 14 | TRBJ1-2 | TRBV6-5 | TGTGCCAGCAGTGGGGACAGGGGGAGGTATGGCTACACCTTC | CASSGDRGRYGYTF
. | 15 | TRBJ1-1 | TRBV7-9 | TGTGCCAGCGGGGTCCCCGGTCTGCCGGGAACTGAAGCTTTCTTT | CASGVPGLPGTEAFF
TRBD2 | 18 | TRBJ2-2 | TRBV7-9 | TGTGCCAGCAGCTGGGCTTTAGCGGGAGGGCCTCGTACCGGGGAGCTGTTTTTT | CASSWALAGGPRTGELFF
. | 13 | TRBJ1-1 | TRBV29-1 | TGCAGCGTTGGGGCAGCTGTGAACACTGAAGCTTTCTTT | CSVGAAVNTEAFF
. | 15 | TRBJ1-5 | TRBV2 | TGTGCCAGCAGTGTTTTTTTAGAGGCAATTCAGCCCCAGCATTTT | CASSVFLEAIQPQHF
. | 17 | TRBJ1-6 | TRBV6-1 | TGTGCCAGCAGTGAACTTTTCGGTCTCCAAGGGGATTCACCCCTCCACTTT | CASSELFGLQGDSPLHF
. | 15 | TRBJ2-5 | TRBV6-5 | TGTGCCAGCAGCCCCAACTTAGGGACACAAGAGACCCAGTACTTC | CASSPNLGTQETQYF
. | 15 | TRBJ1-1 | TRBV5-1 | TGCGCCAGCAGCGCCCGACAGAATAAGAACACTGAAGCTTTCTTT | CASSARQNKNTEAFF
. | 17 | TRBJ1-1 | TRBV18 | TGTGCCAGCTCACGTAAACAGGACCCAGCGACCCCCACTGAAGCTTTCTTT | CASSRKQDPATPTEAFF
. | 14 | TRBJ2-7 | TRBV30 | TGTGCCTGGAGACCACAGGGTAAGCGATACGAGCAGTACTTC | CAWRPQGKRYEQYF